The rows below give T cell receptor beta chains drawn from one sample of a study of graft-versus-host responses after intestinal transplantation. Sequencing used immunoSEQ multiplex PCR; TCRdb keeps in-frame clones, though not all of them. This sample yields about 90,000 clones, of which approximately 95% are seen a single time; around 1.2% belongs to the top ten. No antigen has been assigned to these receptors. The sequencing used unstimulated CD8+ T cells sorted from spleen or lymph node cells, collected before transplant. These receptors were taken from a human donor who was the organ donor for an intestinal transplant. The CDR3 runs from the conserved cysteine through the conserved F or W. The D gene is left open where the match is weak. The size of a clone is reported for some rows only, either as once, few or many, or as a class for expanded clones.

V	size	J	D	CDR3	DNA
TRBV7-9	.	TRBJ2-7	TRBD1	CASSLVPTGPNDYEQYF	TGTGCCAGCAGCTTAGTGCCGACAGGGCCGAATGACTACGAGCAGTACTTC
TRBV28	.	TRBJ2-7	TRBD1	CASSWTGQGAYEQYF	TGTGCCAGCAGTTGGACAGGGCAAGGGGCCTACGAGCAGTACTTC
TRBV9	.	TRBJ2-1	TRBD2	CASSFGTSGEQFF	TGTGCCAGCAGCTTCGGGACTAGCGGGGAGCAGTTCTTC
TRBV7-9	.	TRBJ2-1	.	CASSLEAGNEQFF	TGTGCCAGCAGCTTAGAAGCAGGGAATGAGCAGTTCTTC
TRBV7-2	.	TRBJ2-7	.	CASSPVRSPGFEQYF	TGTGCCAGCAGCCCAGTCCGGAGTCCGGGTTTTGAGCAGTACTTC
TRBV28	.	TRBJ1-2	.	CASTPGEGLYGYTF	TGTGCCAGCACCCCAGGGGAGGGGCTCTATGGCTACACCTTC
TRBV19	.	TRBJ2-5	TRBD2	CASSAGSGGAWETQYF	TGTGCCAGTAGTGCGGGATCCGGGGGGGCCTGGGAGACCCAGTACTTC
TRBV4-2	.	TRBJ1-1	.	CASSQDWAEAFF	TGTGCCAGCAGCCAAGACTGGGCCGAAGCTTTCTTT
TRBV7-2	once	TRBJ2-7	.	CASSDVVGAAYEQYF	TGTGCCAGCAGCGACGTGGTAGGGGCCGCCTACGAGCAGTACTTC
TRBV28	.	TRBJ2-2	.	CASTITGWSGELFF	TGTGCCAGCACAATCACCGGGTGGAGCGGGGAGCTGTTTTTT
TRBV27	.	TRBJ2-7	.	CASSWGYLTSYEQYF	TGTGCCAGCAGTTGGGGCTATCTTACCTCCTACGAGCAGTACTTC
TRBV11-2	.	TRBJ2-7	TRBD1	CASTTPGRGLSYEQYF	TGTGCCAGCACCACCCCCGGCAGGGGGCTTTCCTACGAGCAGTACTTC
TRBV7-9	.	TRBJ2-1	TRBD2	CASSPGPETSASSYNEQFF	TGTGCCAGCAGCCCCGGCCCGGAGACTAGCGCGAGCTCCTACAATGAGCAGTTCTTC
TRBV28	.	TRBJ2-1	TRBD1	CASSPETGDEQFF	TGTGCCAGCAGTCCGGAGACAGGGGATGAGCAGTTCTTC
TRBV5-1	.	TRBJ1-6	TRBD1	CASSWGQGNSPLHF	TGCGCCAGCAGCTGGGGACAGGGCAATTCACCCCTCCACTTT
TRBV13	.	TRBJ2-3	TRBD2	CASSSFPRTSVLTDTQYF	TGTGCCAGCAGCTCCTTTCCCCGGACTAGCGTCCTCACAGATACGCAGTATTTT
TRBV9	.	TRBJ1-1	.	CASSPWETTEAFF	TGTGCCAGCAGCCCCTGGGAGACAACTGAAGCTTTCTTT
TRBV11-3	once	TRBJ2-1	.	CASSLLRGSSYNEQFF	TGTGCCAGCAGCTTATTGCGGGGCAGCTCCTACAATGAGCAGTTCTTC
TRBV27	.	TRBJ2-4	.	CASSWQGRNIQYF	TGTGCCAGCAGTTGGCAGGGAAGAAACATTCAGTACTTC
TRBV19	.	TRBJ1-3	.	CASSIGGPNTIYF	TGTGCCAGTAGTATTGGGGGCCCAAACACCATATATTTT
TRBV2	.	TRBJ1-1	TRBD1	CASRDYRGRVSTEAFF	TGTGCCAGCAGAGACTACAGGGGGCGAGTTAGCACTGAAGCTTTCTTT
TRBV19	.	TRBJ2-5	TRBD2	CASSITSGETQYF	TGTGCCAGTAGTATTACTAGCGGAGAGACCCAGTACTTC
TRBV7-9	.	TRBJ1-1	.	CASSLITGPFPEAFF	TGTGCCAGCAGCTTGATCACAGGGCCCTTTCCTGAAGCTTTCTTT
TRBV7-9	.	TRBJ2-7	.	CASSLPVSEQYF	TGTGCCAGCAGCCTACCCGTTTCGGAGCAGTACTTC
TRBV2	.	TRBJ2-5	TRBD2	CAGFRLLAGGWETQYF	TGTGCCGGATTCCGTCTCCTAGCGGGAGGATGGGAGACCCAGTACTTC
TRBV7-2	.	TRBJ2-3	.	CASSLANVLWRASTDTQYF	TGTGCCAGCAGCTTAGCAAATGTCTTATGGCGGGCCAGCACAGATACGCAGTATTTT
TRBV7-9	.	TRBJ1-1	.	CASSLGGPTGTEAFF	TGTGCCAGCAGCTTGGGGGGACCCACCGGAACTGAAGCTTTCTTT
TRBV9	.	TRBJ2-1	TRBD2	CASSVWDLAGGSSYNEQFF	TGTGCCAGCAGCGTATGGGATCTAGCGGGAGGCAGCTCCTACAATGAGCAGTTCTTC
TRBV10-3	.	TRBJ2-7	.	CAISDEARVSYEQYF	TGTGCCATCAGTGATGAGGCCAGGGTGTCCTACGAGCAGTACTTC
TRBV7-2	.	TRBJ2-1	.	CASSLTLAEPPYNEQFF	TGTGCCAGCAGCCTTACTTTAGCGGAGCCGCCTTACAATGAGCAGTTCTTC
TRBV19	.	TRBJ2-7	.	CASSMTGSSDEQYF	TGTGCCAGTAGTATGACGGGGTCTTCGGACGAGCAGTACTTC
TRBV6-5	.	TRBJ2-7	TRBD1	CASSYHAGGFYEQYF	TGTGCCAGCAGTTATCACGCAGGGGGCTTCTACGAGCAGTACTTC
TRBV7-9	.	TRBJ1-2	.	CASSPPGGRKRWTNYGYTF	TGTGCCAGCAGCCCCCCCGGCGGGAGGAAGAGGTGGACTAACTATGGCTACACCTTC
TRBV5-6	.	TRBJ2-7	.	CASSSYPPGEDSYEQYF	TGTGCCAGCAGTTCTTACCCCCCGGGAGAGGACTCCTACGAGCAGTACTTC
TRBV5-8	.	TRBJ2-6	.	CASSLGTGDGGANVLTF	TGTGCCAGCAGCTTAGGGACGGGAGATGGAGGGGCCAACGTCCTGACTTTC
TRBV10-3	.	TRBJ1-4	.	CATSQDLATNEKLFF	TGTGCCACCAGCCAAGACTTAGCAACTAATGAAAAACTGTTTTTT
TRBV4-3	.	TRBJ2-1	TRBD2	CASSQGLAGRFSYNEQFF	TGCGCCAGCAGCCAAGGACTAGCGGGACGATTCTCCTACAATGAGCAGTTCTTC
TRBV4-1	.	TRBJ2-1	.	CASSQGFGSYNEQFF	TGCGCCAGCAGCCAAGGTTTCGGCTCCTACAATGAGCAGTTCTTC
TRBV18	.	TRBJ2-1	TRBD2	CASSHSGGFNEQFF	TGTGCCAGCTCCCACTCGGGGGGGTTCAATGAGCAGTTCTTC
TRBV11-2	.	TRBJ2-5	TRBD2	CASGGLAMEETQYF	TGTGCCAGCGGCGGACTAGCGATGGAAGAGACCCAGTACTTC
TRBV5-1	.	TRBJ2-7	.	CASSLAHSQASYEQYF	TGCGCCAGCAGCTTGGCCCACAGCCAGGCCTCCTACGAGCAGTACTTC
TRBV7-9	.	TRBJ2-5	TRBD1	CASSLEGALAQETQYF	TGTGCCAGCAGCCTCGAGGGGGCGCTAGCCCAAGAGACCCAGTACTTC
TRBV19	.	TRBJ2-1	TRBD2	CASSMTSGNNEQFF	TGTGCCAGTAGTATGACTAGCGGTAATAATGAGCAGTTCTTC
TRBV4-1	.	TRBJ2-7	TRBD2	CASSQDPLAVGYEQYF	TGCGCCAGCAGCCAAGACCCCCTAGCGGTCGGCTACGAGCAGTACTTC
TRBV25-1	.	TRBJ2-5	.	CASSDTKGGQETQYF	TGTGCCAGCAGTGATACAAAAGGGGGCCAAGAGACCCAGTACTTC
TRBV9	.	TRBJ2-5	TRBD2	CASSVGGLAGRVGTQYF	TGTGCCAGCAGCGTAGGAGGACTAGCGGGCCGGGTTGGGACCCAGTACTTC
TRBV19	.	TRBJ1-1	.	CASSIQGADTEAFF	TGTGCCAGTAGTATTCAAGGGGCGGACACTGAAGCTTTCTTT
TRBV2	.	TRBJ1-1	.	CASRVGGANHFVAEAFF	TGTGCCAGCAGGGTCGGGGGGGCTAATCACTTCGTCGCTGAAGCTTTCTTT
TRBV7-2	.	TRBJ2-7	TRBD1	CASSSPGRTGFWEQYF	TGTGCCAGCAGCTCCCCCGGAAGGACAGGATTTTGGGAGCAGTACTTC
TRBV27	.	TRBJ1-1	TRBD1	CASSLSGQGGNTEAFF	TGTGCCAGCAGTTTATCCGGTCAGGGGGGAAACACTGAAGCTTTCTTT
TRBV9	.	TRBJ1-1	.	CASSEGGGLNTEAFF	TGTGCCAGCAGCGAGGGTGGGGGCCTGAACACTGAAGCTTTCTTT
TRBV9	.	TRBJ2-1	.	CASSVWGDEQFF	TGTGCCAGCAGCGTTTGGGGGGATGAGCAGTTCTTC